The 16 T cell receptor beta chains listed next were all sequenced from one sample in a study of tumor and adjacent non-tumor tissue in lung cancer. No cell sorting was done before RNA was extracted from the tissue. Distant lung tissue was collected more than 3 cm away from the tumor edge. A modified ARM-PCR protocol with three rounds of nested PCR amplified TCRbeta. One entry per CDR3 protein, called by TCRdb with MiXCR from the multiplex PCR reads. Among more than 45,000 distinct CDR3 sequences listed, 74% were seen once. Material: distant non-tumor lung tissue. The receptors come from a woman aged 55-75 years with non-small cell lung cancer.

The V gene is TRBV13, the J gene TRBJ2-3, with 15 bases aligning to TRBD2. Germline CDR1 and CDR2: PRHDT and FYEKMQ (reference sequence). The CDR3 is 17 residues long. V lost 9 bases, J lost 4 bases, and 11 bases stayed unmatched. Here the CDR3 DNA reads TGTGCCAGTAGCGCCGGACTAGCGGGGGGGCCGGCAGATACGCAGTATTTT. Amino acids: CASSAGLAGGPADTQYF. Using reference TRBV13 and TRBJ2-3 for the parts outside the CDR3, the full variable domain is AAGVIQSPRHLIKEKRETATLKCYPIPRHDTVYWYQQGPGQDPQFLISFYEKMQSDKGSIPDRFSAQQFSDYHSELNMSSLELGDSALYFCASSAGLAGGPADTQYFGPGTRLTVL.

As regards this clonotype: The CDR3 ends on some other residue instead of the conserved phenylalanine or tryptophan, so this is likely a read error. The V and J genes are TRBV29-1 and TRBJ1-1; D is unclear. Germline CDR1 is SQVTM and CDR2 is ANQGSEA. This CDR3 contains 8 residues. This CDR3 is CSAREAFI. CDR3 coding DNA: TGCAGTGCCCGGGAAGCTTTCATT.

Of note for this clonotype: This CDR3 fails to terminate in the conserved phenylalanine or tryptophan, so it likely reflects a read error. The rearrangement uses TRBV12-3 or TRBV12-4 and TRBJ1-5; TRBD1 aligns across 10 bases. The CDR3 is 16 residues long. The chain's CDR3 is CDSSLGTGVGDQPQHL. In nucleotides, the CDR3 is TGTGACAGCAGCCTAGGGACAGGGGTGGGCGATCAGCCCCAGCATTTA.

This clonotype was picked up one time. At one end the junction does not follow the germline gene, possibly because of a read error. This chain connects TRBV29-1 to TRBJ2-5; D gene uncertain. The CDR3 runs 11 residues. Germline V gene lookup returns CDR1 SQVTM and CDR2 ANQGSEA. The CDR3 DNA sequence: TGCAGCATTGAAAAGTGCGAGGCCCAGTACTTC. Protein sequence: CSIEKCEAQYF.

As for this clonotype: This could be a read error, since a much larger clone is one nucleotide away. The V call is TRBV5-4, the J call TRBJ1-1, with D hard to call. The CDR3 length is 13 residues. In germline, CDR1 is SGHNT, CDR2 YYREEE (reference sequence). Trimming took 4 bases from V and 3 from J, leaving 10 bases between them. The CDR3 loop reads CASSAQSDTEAFF. CDR3 coding DNA: TGTGCCAGCAGCGCCCAGTCGGACACTGAAGCTTTCTTT.

Remarks on this clonotype: At one of its ends the junction is not consistent with the germline gene, which may arise from a read error. The chain links TRBV29-1 to TRBJ2-5; D call uncertain. The CDR3 is 11 amino acids. CDR1 is SQVTM, CDR2 ANQGSEA, per germline. In nucleotides, the CDR3 is TGCAGCACTCCCCGAGGAGAGACTCAGTACTTC. Encoded protein: CSTPRGETQYF.

This clonotype appeared many times. The rearrangement joins TRBV20-1 to TRBJ2-3, with D hard to call. Trimming pared 2 bases from V and 3 bases from J, leaving 12 bases between. CDR3 length: 14 residues. CDR1 and CDR2 from the germline V gene are DFQATT and SNEGSKA (reference sequence). CDR3 DNA sequence: TGCAGTGCTAGAAGGGCTACCAAGACAGATACGCAGTATTTT. As protein: CSARRATKTDTQYF.

A remark on this clonotype: One end of the junction does not line up with germline, which may come from a read error. This rearrangement joins TRBV11-2 to TRBJ2-3; 7 positions match TRBD1. CDR3 length: 16 residues. CDR1 and CDR2 (germline): SGHAT, FQNNGV. The CDR3 DNA sequence: TGTACCAGCTGCTTGGGACCGGGACAGTCCACAGATACGCAGTATTTT. Its protein product is CTSCLGPGQSTDTQYF.

Remarks on this clonotype: A clone one base away is much larger, so this may be a read error. The chain recombines TRBV7-3 with TRBJ1-2; D gene ambiguous. V was pared by 7 bases and J by 1 base, with 10 bases between. This CDR3 region has 13 residues. Germline V gene data show CDR1 as SGHTA and CDR2 as FQGTGA. For the CDR3, the DNA is TGTGCCAGCAACCAAGACGGTAACTATGGCTACACCTTC. Translation: CASNQDGNYGYTF.

A remark on this clonotype: No conserved phenylalanine or tryptophan is present at the end of the CDR3, so a read error is the likely explanation. Because the CDR3's place on the DNA is in doubt, the DNA is left out and the CDR3 is given as listed by TCRdb. The rearrangement joins TRBV29-1 to TRBJ2-1; the table's D gene call, TRBD1, was not cross checked with the DNA. Germline CDR1 SQVTM, CDR2 ANQGSEA. The CDR3 extends over 12 residues, inclusive of both ends. The CDR3 loop is CSVGHRASEQLS.

This clonotype was observed a single time. An end of the junction does not agree with germline; a read error may underlie this. The chain couples TRBV4-3 to TRBJ2-3, with D perhaps matching TRBD2 (5 bases). The CDR3 loop spans 16 amino acids. Germline lookup yields CDR1 LGHNA and CDR2 YSLEER. CDR3 DNA: TGCGCCAGCAACCAAACCCCGGGAAAGGGTTCGGATACGCAGTATTTT. Protein: CASNQTPGKGSDTQYF.

A word on this clonotype: A much bigger clone sits one base away, suggesting this may be a read error. V is TRBV3-1 and J is TRBJ2-7; 7 bases are shared with TRBD2. CDR1 is LGHDT, CDR2 YNNKEL, per germline (reference sequence). The length of the CDR3 is 15 residues. The CDR3 is CASSRASGRDYELYF. DNA for the CDR3: TGTGCCAGCAGCCGGGCCTCCGGCAGGGACTACGAGCTGTACTTC.

The chain employs TRBV5-5 and TRBJ2-7; the match to TRBD1 covers 11 bases. V lost 0 bases and J lost 2; bases outside the gene matches: 4. The germline gives CDR1 SGHKS, CDR2 YYEKEE (reference sequence). This CDR3 region has 16 residues. The CDR3 loop reads CASSLAPGQGAYEQYF. The CDR3 region has the DNA TGTGCCAGCAGCTTGGCGCCGGGACAGGGGGCCTACGAGCAGTACTTC.

Of note for this clonotype: At one boundary the junction diverges from the germline segment, which might be a read error. This chain joins TRBV11-2 and TRBJ2-6; no clear D. From germline, CDR1 is SGHAT and CDR2 FQNNGV. This CDR3 comprises 14 residues. CDR3 protein: CANSDQSGANVLTF. The CDR3 DNA reads as TGTGCCAACAGCGACCAGTCTGGGGCCAACGTCCTGACTTTC. Supplemented by reference TRBV11-2 and TRBJ2-6, the full variable domain reads EAGVAQSPRYKIIEKRQSVAFWCNPISGHATLYWYQQILGQGPKLLIQFQNNGVVDDSQLPKDRFSAERLKGVDSTLKIQPAKLEDSAVYLCANSDQSGANVLTFGAGSRLTVL.

Turning to this clonotype: The junction differs from germline at one of its ends, possibly a read error. The chain uses TRBV12-3 or TRBV12-4 and TRBJ2-3; 12 nucleotides match TRBD2. This CDR3 region has 18 residues. The CDR3 reads CASSLALLAGGATDTQYF. The CDR3 bases are TGTGCCAGCAGTTTAGCGCTCCTAGCGGGGGGGGCGACAGATACACAGTATTTT.

In the case of this clonotype: An end of the junction differs from the germline gene, which may be a read error. The chain uses TRBV6-6 and TRBJ2-7; weak D call: TRBD1 (6 bases). Germline CDR1 is MNHNY and CDR2 is SVGAGI (reference sequence). The CDR3 spans 14 residues. This CDR3 reads CVSSIAEQGNEQYF. The CDR3 DNA reads as TGTGTCAGCAGTATCGCCGAACAGGGCAACGAGCAGTACTTC.